Following are 10 T cell receptor beta chains from one sample sequenced in a study of CD8 T cells in Susac syndrome. Random hexamers primed reverse transcription of about 0.45 to 1 ug RNA. TCRdb processed the immunoSEQ multiplex PCR reads anew with MiXCR; each CDR3 protein has one entry. The data contain around 190,000 distinct CDR3 sequences, approximately 95% of them singletons. Sequenced input: CD8+ T cells from PBMCs. The source is a human donor with multiple sclerosis.

The V call is TRBV4-1, the J call TRBJ2-7, with TRBD1 as a possible D gene (6 bases). The CDR3 runs 15 residues. Looked up from germline, CDR1 is MGHRA and CDR2 is YSYEKL. Trimming removed 0 bases from V and 2 bases from J, with 11 bases in between. CDR3: CASSQELDRTYEQYF. DNA for the CDR3: TGCGCCAGCAGCCAAGAGTTGGACAGAACCTACGAGCAGTACTTC.

The CDR3 bases are TGTGCCAGTAGTAATCTGCGGGGAGGGGACACTGAAGCTTTCTTT. Protein: CASSNLRGGDTEAFF. The chain links TRBV19 to TRBJ1-1; maybe TRBD1 (5 bases). The CDR3 totals 15 residues. Per the germline V gene, CDR1 is LNHDA and CDR2 is SQIVND (reference sequence). The germline V and J ends were trimmed by 4 bases and 3 bases, with 15 bases remaining between them.

The chain couples TRBV7-2 to TRBJ2-2; the D is unclear. V lost 5 bases and J 5 bases, leaving 9 bases between the germline ends. CDR3 size: 13 residues. The germline V gene has CDR1 SGHTA and CDR2 FQGNSA. The DNA of the CDR3 is TGTGCCAGCAGCCGACTGGGGACCGGGGAGCTGTTTTTT. This translates into CASSRLGTGELFF.

The chain employs TRBV27 and TRBJ2-3; TRBD2 aligns across 11 bases. This CDR3 is 15 amino acids long. V lost 8 bases to trimming and J lost 0 bases; unmatched junction nucleotides: 4. CDR1 MNHEY and CDR2 SMNVEV come from the germline V gene (reference sequence). In DNA form, the CDR3 reads TGTGCCAGCTCTAGCGGGAGGATAAGCACAGATACGCAGTATTTT. Translation: CASSSGRISTDTQYF.

The chain recombines TRBV20-1 with TRBJ1-2; no clear D. Germline CDR1 DFQATT, CDR2 SNEGSKA (reference sequence). Trimming shortened V by 1 base and J by 2 bases, and 8 bases separated the two germline ends. The CDR3 sequence is 13 residues long. The CDR3 region has the DNA TGCAGTGCTAGAGTGTGGCAGAACTATGGCTACACCTTC. Residues: CSARVWQNYGYTF.

The DNA for the CDR3 is TGTGCCAGTAGTATTGGAGGCGATGAGCAGTTCTTC. Translation gives CASSIGGDEQFF. V usage is TRBV19 and J usage is TRBJ2-1; a weak D match, TRBD2 (5 bases). V was pared by 3 bases and J by 8 bases, with 8 bases between. Germline V gene lookup returns CDR1 LNHDA and CDR2 SQIVND (reference sequence). CDR3 length: 12 amino acids.

The chain has TRBV15 and TRBJ1-1; D is perhaps TRBD1 (6 bases). This CDR3 contains 17 residues. V gave up 5 bases and J gave up 5 bases, with 24 bases separating them. CDR1 is LNHNV, CDR2 YYDKDF, per germline (reference sequence). CDR3 in DNA: TGTGCCACCAGCGGCCAGGGGACGCGAGGGGTTTATACTGAAGCTTTCTTT. Encoded protein: CATSGQGTRGVYTEAFF.

The V call is TRBV12-3 or TRBV12-4, the J call TRBJ2-3, with D hard to call. V lost 8 bases and J 8 bases, leaving 14 bases between the germline ends. This CDR3 contains 12 residues. CDR3 coding DNA: TGTGCCAGCCGCCGTGGGTCGGGTACGCAGTATTTT. This encodes CASRRGSGTQYF.

The chain combines TRBV7-9 with TRBJ2-5; TRBD2 is a possible D gene (5 bases). The CDR3 runs to 14 residues. Germline V CDR1 and CDR2: SEHNR, FQNEAQ (reference sequence). Trimming pared 4 bases from V and 5 bases from J, leaving 14 bases between. The CDR3 DNA is TGTGCCAGCAGCTCCTCGGGGAGCTACGAGACCCAGTACTTC. This translates into CASSSSGSYETQYF.

The chain is built from TRBV29-1 and TRBJ1-2; 7 bases are shared with TRBD1. The CDR3 runs to 14 residues. Germline CDR1 SQVTM, CDR2 ANQGSEA. The trim removed 7 bases at V and 3 bases at J, leaving 11 bases unmatched. CDR3 DNA sequence: TGCAGCGGCCGACTAACAGGGGTTGACTATGGCTACACCTTC. It encodes CSGRLTGVDYGYTF. Based on the CDR3 plus reference TRBV29-1 and TRBJ1-2, the full variable domain is SAVISQKPSRDICQRGTSLTIQCQVDSQVTMMFWYRQQPGQSLTLIATANQGSEATYESGFVIDKFPISRPNLTFSTLTVSNMSPEDSSIYLCSGRLTGVDYGYTFGSGTRLTVV.